In this sample, the clone carrying this TCR beta chain turned up a few times. Germline V gene lookup returns CDR1 KGHSH and CDR2 LQKENI. The CDR3 extends over 15 amino acids. V trimming: 1 base; J trimming: 5 bases; junction bases outside the gene matches: 6. TCRdb used MiXCR to reprocess the RACE reads, holding one entry per CDR3 protein. The repertoire consists of 100,000 to 150,000 distinct CDR3 sequences, with more than 7.5% occurring once and the leading ten covering roughly 2%. This record comes from a study of human T cells and chemical hapten exposure. Documented time point: healthy volunteer bleed at 2 weeks. Extraction of total RNA was performed on unfractionated whole blood.

The receptor was derived from a male donor in good health. Some clones in this sample may be carry-over from other donors' samples. The chain has TRBV18 and TRBJ2-7, with TRBD1 matching over 9 bases. Sequenced sample: whole blood. DNA of the CDR3: TGTGCCAGCTCACCACAAACAGGGGGCGCCGACGAGCAGTACTTC. It codes for CASSPQTGGADEQYF.